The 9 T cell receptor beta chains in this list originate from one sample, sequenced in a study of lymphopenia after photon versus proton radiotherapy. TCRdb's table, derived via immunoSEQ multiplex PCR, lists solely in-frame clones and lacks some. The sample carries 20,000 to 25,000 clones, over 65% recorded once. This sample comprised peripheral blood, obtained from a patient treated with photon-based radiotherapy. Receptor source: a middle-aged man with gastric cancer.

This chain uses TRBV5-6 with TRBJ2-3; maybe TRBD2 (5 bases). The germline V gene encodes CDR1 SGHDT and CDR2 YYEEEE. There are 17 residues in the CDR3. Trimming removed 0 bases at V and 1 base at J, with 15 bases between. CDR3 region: CASSLGGEGDRTDTQYF. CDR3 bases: TGTGCCAGCAGCTTGGGAGGAGAGGGAGATCGCACAGATACGCAGTATTTT.

For the CDR3, the DNA is TGTGCCAGCAGCGTAGACTTGACCTACTACGAGCAGTACTTC. Translated: CASSVDLTYYEQYF. This chain links TRBV9 with TRBJ2-7; D call uncertain. With 0 bases removed from V and 3 bases from J, the gap between germline ends came to 10 bases. CDR3 length: 14 residues. Germline V CDR1 and CDR2: SGDLS, YYNGEE.

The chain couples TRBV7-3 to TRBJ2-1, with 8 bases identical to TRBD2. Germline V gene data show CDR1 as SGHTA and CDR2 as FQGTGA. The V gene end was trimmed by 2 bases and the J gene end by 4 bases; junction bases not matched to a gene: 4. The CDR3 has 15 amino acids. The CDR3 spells CASSLSGTRYNEQFF. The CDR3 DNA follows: TGTGCCAGCAGCTTATCCGGGACTAGATACAATGAGCAGTTCTTC.

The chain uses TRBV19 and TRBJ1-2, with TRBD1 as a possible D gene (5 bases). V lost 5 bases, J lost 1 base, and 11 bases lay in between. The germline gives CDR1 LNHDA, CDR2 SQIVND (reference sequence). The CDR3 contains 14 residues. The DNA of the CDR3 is TGTGCCAGTAGTCCAGGGAGACTTAACTATGGCTACACCTTC. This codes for CASSPGRLNYGYTF.

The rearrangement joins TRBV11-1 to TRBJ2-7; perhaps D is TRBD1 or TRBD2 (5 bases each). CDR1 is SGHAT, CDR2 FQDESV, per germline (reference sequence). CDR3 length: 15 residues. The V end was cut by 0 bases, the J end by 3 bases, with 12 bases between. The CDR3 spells CASSLAGGGIYEQYF. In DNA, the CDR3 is TGTGCCAGCAGCTTAGCTGGTGGGGGTATCTACGAGCAGTACTTC. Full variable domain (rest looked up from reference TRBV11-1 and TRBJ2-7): EAEVAQSPRYKITEKSQAVAFWCDPISGHATLYWYRQILGQGPELLVQFQDESVVDDSQLPKDRFSAERLKGVDSTLKIQPAELGDSAMYLCASSLAGGGIYEQYFGPGTRLTVT.

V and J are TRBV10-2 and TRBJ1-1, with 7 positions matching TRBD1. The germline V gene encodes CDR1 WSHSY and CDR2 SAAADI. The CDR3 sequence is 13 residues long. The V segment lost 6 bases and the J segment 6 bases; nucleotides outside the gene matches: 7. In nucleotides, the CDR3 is TGCGCCAGCAGCCTCGGGACAGCCTCTGAAGCTTTCTTT. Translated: CASSLGTASEAFF.

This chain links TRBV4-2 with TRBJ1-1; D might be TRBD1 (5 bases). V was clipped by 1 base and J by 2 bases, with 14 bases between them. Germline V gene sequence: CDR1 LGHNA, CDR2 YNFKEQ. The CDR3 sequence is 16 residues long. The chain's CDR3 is CASSQGGKGDNTEAFF. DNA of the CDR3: TGTGCCAGCAGCCAAGGGGGGAAAGGTGATAACACTGAAGCTTTCTTT.

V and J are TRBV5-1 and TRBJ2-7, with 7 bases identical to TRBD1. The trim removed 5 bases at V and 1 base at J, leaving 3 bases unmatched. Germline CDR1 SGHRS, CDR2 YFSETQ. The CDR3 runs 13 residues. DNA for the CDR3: TGCGCCAGCAGACCGGGACAGTCCTACGAGCAGTACTTC. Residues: CASRPGQSYEQYF.

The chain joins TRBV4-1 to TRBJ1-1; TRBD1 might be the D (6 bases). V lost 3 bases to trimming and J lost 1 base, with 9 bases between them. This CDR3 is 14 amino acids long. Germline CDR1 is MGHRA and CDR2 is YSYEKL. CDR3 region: CASSQPGQNTEAFF. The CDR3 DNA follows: TGCGCCAGCAGCCAGCCGGGACAGAACACTGAAGCTTTCTTT.